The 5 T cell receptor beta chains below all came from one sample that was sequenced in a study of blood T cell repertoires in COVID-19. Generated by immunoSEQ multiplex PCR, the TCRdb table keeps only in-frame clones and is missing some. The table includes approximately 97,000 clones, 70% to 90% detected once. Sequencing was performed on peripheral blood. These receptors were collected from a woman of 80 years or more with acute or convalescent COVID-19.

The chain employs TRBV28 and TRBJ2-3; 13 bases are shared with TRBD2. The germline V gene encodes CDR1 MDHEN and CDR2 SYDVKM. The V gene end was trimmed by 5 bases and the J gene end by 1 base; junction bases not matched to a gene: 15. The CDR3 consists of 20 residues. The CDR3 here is CASSASPGLAGPAGTDTQYF. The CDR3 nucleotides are TGTGCCAGCAGTGCCTCTCCGGGACTAGCGGGGCCTGCTGGCACAGATACGCAGTATTTT.

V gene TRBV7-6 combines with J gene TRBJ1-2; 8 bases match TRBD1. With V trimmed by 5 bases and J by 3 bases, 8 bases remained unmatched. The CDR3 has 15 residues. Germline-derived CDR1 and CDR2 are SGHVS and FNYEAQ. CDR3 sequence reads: CASSPQGAGDYGYTF. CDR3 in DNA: TGTGCCAGCAGCCCCCAGGGGGCGGGGGACTATGGCTACACCTTC.

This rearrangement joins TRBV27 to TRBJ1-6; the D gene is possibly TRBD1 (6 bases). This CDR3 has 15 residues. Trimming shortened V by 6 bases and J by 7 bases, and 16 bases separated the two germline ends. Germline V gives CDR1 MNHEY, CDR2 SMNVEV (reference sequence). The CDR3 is CASRYTGIWNSPLHF. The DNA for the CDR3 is TGTGCCAGCAGGTACACAGGGATTTGGAATTCACCCCTCCACTTT.

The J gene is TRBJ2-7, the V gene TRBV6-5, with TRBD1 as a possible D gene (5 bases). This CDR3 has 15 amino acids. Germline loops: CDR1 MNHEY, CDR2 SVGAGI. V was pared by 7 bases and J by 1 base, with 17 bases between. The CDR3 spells CASTLGQGLSYEQYF. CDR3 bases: TGTGCCAGCACCCTGGGGCAGGGCTTATCCTACGAGCAGTACTTC.

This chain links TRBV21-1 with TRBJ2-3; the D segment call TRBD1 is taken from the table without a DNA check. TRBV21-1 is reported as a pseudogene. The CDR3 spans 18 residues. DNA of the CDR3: TGTGCCAGCAGCAAAGTCGTCAGGACACCGGGACACGCAGATACGCAGTATTTT. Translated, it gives CASSKVVRTPGHADTQYF.